This T cell receptor beta chain was identified in a study of T-cell reconstitution after alpha-beta-depleted transplantation in children. Study-wide results and limits: T cells produced anew were the main source of T-cell counts and diversity one year after transplant. In some patients, recipient T cells and intrathymic progenitors surviving conditioning explained high day-60 diversity.

This clonotype was recorded at least ten times. Its antigen is unidentified. This CDR3 is built from 15 residues. The ends were cut back, 5 bases at V and 5 bases at J, with 15 bases in the middle. Germline V gene sequence: CDR1 MNHEY, CDR2 SMNVEV (reference sequence). Unique molecular identifiers were built into the TCRbeta library. In TCRdb, the PCR reads were re-called with MiXCR into one record per CDR3 protein. Altogether fewer than 700,000 distinct CDR3 sequences are present, 10% to 15% being singletons, with the ten largest covering over 2%. The sequenced sample was PBMCs, mostly from graft donor cells, obtained 360 days after TCRalphabeta/CD19-depleted stem cell transplant. This clonotype was sampled from a male patient between 10 and 17 years old who had a stem cell transplant for acute myeloid leukemia, so the T cells may come from the graft donor. V gene TRBV27 combines with J gene TRBJ2-2, with D perhaps being TRBD1 or TRBD2 (6 bases each). The CDR3 spells CASSLRGLATGELFF. CDR3 nucleotides: TGTGCCAGCAGTCTCAGGGGCCTAGCGACCGGGGAGCTGTTTTTT.